Here is one T cell receptor beta chain with its context. Sequenced by immunoSEQ multiplex PCR; TCRdb stores in-frame clones only, minus some. There are about 400,000 clones in the sample; around 84% occur only once, and about 3% lies in the top ten. The CDR3 has 19 amino acids. From germline, CDR1 is WSHSY and CDR2 SAAADI. J was trimmed by 1 base and V by 2 bases; bases with no gene match: 10. The data were obtained in a study of blood T cell repertoires in COVID-19. What was sequenced was peripheral blood. This receptor was identified in a human donor in a cohort sampled during active COVID-19. V is TRBV10-2 and J is TRBJ2-3, with 12 bases fitting TRBD2. CDR3 protein: CASSETASGRVPGTDTQYF. The CDR3 bases are TGCGCCAGCAGTGAGACGGCTAGCGGGAGGGTTCCGGGCACAGATACGCAGTATTTT.